This T cell receptor beta chain stems from a study of regulatory T cells in long-lasting Graves disease. Time point indicated: persistent/refractory GD, antithyroid drugs over 5 years with positive TRAb. PBMC RNA served as the TCR library source. V was cut by 3 bases and J by 7 bases, with 9 bases left in between. This CDR3 has 13 amino acids. Germline V gene data show CDR1 as LNHDA and CDR2 as SQIVND (reference sequence). Relying on iRepertoire HTBI primers and Arm-PCR of CDR3 regions, the team built TCR beta libraries. In TCRdb, the multiplex PCR reads were re-called with MiXCR into one record per CDR3 protein. This table has almost 350,000 distinct CDR3 sequences, around a fifth appearing once.

The TCR comes from a female donor with Graves disease. Sequenced here: peripheral blood mononuclear cells (PBMCs), sampled when the disease was refractory, from a patient treated with antithyroid drugs. This sequence joins TRBV19 and TRBJ2-2; D call uncertain. CDR3 region: CASSISLLGELFF. CDR3 coding DNA: TGTGCCAGTAGTATTTCCCTCCTCGGGGAGCTGTTTTTT. The full variable domain, rest sourced from reference TRBV19 and TRBJ2-2, is DGGITQSPKYLFRKEGQNVTLSCEQNLNHDAMYWYRQDPGQGLRLIYYSQIVNDFQKGDIAEGYSVSREKKESFPLTVTSAQKNPTAFYLCASSISLLGELFFGEGSRLTVL.